A selection of T cell receptor beta chains follows, all from one sample in a study of beta chain features in type 1 diabetes. Profiling relied on immunoSEQ multiplex PCR, and the TCRdb table lists in-frame clones only, not all of them. Of around 250,000 clones listed, around a quarter are singletons. The sequenced sample was central memory CD4+ T cells from blood. The receptors here all came from a man aged 25-45 years in good health. Both conserved end residues are part of each CDR3. Size is omitted from some rows. Given values are once, few, many or a class for expanded clones.

>-|TRBJ2-1|TRBV5-1|15
CASSLADSSYNEQFF
>few|TRBJ2-1|TRBV5-6|17
CASSSWDAPSSYNEQFF
>-|TRBJ2-1|TRBV4-3|16
CASSQVSAGGNDEQFF
>-|TRBJ1-1|TRBV25-1|11
CASRVSGQAFF
>-|TRBJ1-1|TRBV7-2|15
CASSRPGVRGTEAFF
>few|TRBJ2-5|TRBV18|15
CASSPLLAGQETQYF
>-|TRBJ2-3|TRBV10-1|13
CASSGTSGDTQYF
>few|TRBJ1-1|TRBV28|16
CASSPGTGLFGTEAFF
>few|-|TRBV29-1|15
CSVGASGTGVYEQYF
>once|TRBJ2-1|TRBV6-5|16
CASSYSGLAGGVEQFF
>few|TRBJ2-1|TRBV5-5|14
CASSQGQGWGEQFF
>many|TRBJ2-7|TRBV5-1|14
CASSAGGKPYEQYF
>-|TRBJ2-5|TRBV9|14
CASSVGQRQETQYF
>-|TRBJ2-3|TRBV5-1|17
CASSSLGRGASTDTQYF
>few|TRBJ2-7|TRBV27|18
CASSPTTGLAGGDYEQYF
>-|TRBJ2-3|TRBV2|17
CASGAGRGVRRTDTQYF
>-|TRBJ2-2|TRBV5-4|16
CASSLEARGYTGELFF
>many|TRBJ1-6|TRBV10-3|15
CAISEGVRARSPLHF
>-|TRBJ1-1|TRBV29-1|11
CSVGSGTEAFF
>-|TRBJ2-1|TRBV6-6|15
CASSYELSSYNEQFF
>-|TRBJ1-3|TRBV15|16
CATSKRQGAGGNTIYF
>-|TRBJ2-7|TRBV29-1|11
CSVAEGYEQYF
>-|TRBJ2-1|TRBV30|14
CACTDKRGLGEQFF
>-|TRBJ1-2|TRBV29-1|10
CSVGGDGYTF
>-|TRBJ2-3|TRBV11-2|15
CASSPTGAGTDTQYF
>few|TRBJ1-5|TRBV28|14
CASSPPGPNQPQHF
>-|TRBJ2-7|TRBV19|14
CASSISGHSYEQYF
>-|TRBJ2-1|TRBV2|19
CASFGASGTPENSYNEQFF
>-|TRBJ2-1|TRBV7-2|14
CASRRAGEAGEQFF
>few|TRBJ1-5|TRBV27|15
CASSTTGLTNQPQHF
>-|TRBJ1-2|TRBV29-1|14
CSVEALGTGVGYTF
>-|TRBJ2-3|TRBV4-2|15
CASSRSGGGGDTQYF
>few|TRBJ2-5|TRBV7-2|13
CASSLGVRETQYF
>-|TRBJ2-1|TRBV6-1|15
CASSPRQGIGNEQFF
>few|TRBJ2-1|TRBV5-1|14
CASSYRGGMTEQFF
>-|TRBJ2-7|TRBV5-4|14
CASSSGLTVNEQYF
>once|TRBJ1-1|TRBV6-5|11
CASSYKGAAFF
>-|TRBJ2-3|TRBV29-1|15
CSLRGSGASTDTQYF
>few|TRBJ1-1|TRBV7-9|15
CASSLTRTENTEAFF
>few|TRBJ2-1|TRBV7-8|16
CASSLLVGRTYNEQFF
>-|TRBJ1-5|TRBV7-4|16
CASSLGQLDSNQPQHF
>many|TRBJ1-1|TRBV7-2|16
CASSLGGAGSVTEAFF
>-|TRBJ2-6|TRBV9|15
CASSHRGSGANVLTF
>-|TRBJ1-1|TRBV29-1|12
CSARQADQEAFF
>few|TRBJ2-7|TRBV7-9|12
CASSLWRGEQYF
>few|TRBJ2-3|TRBV7-2|14
CASRGRGVSDTQYF
>few|TRBJ1-5|TRBV27|17
CASSKTGGWDSNQPQHF
>few|TRBJ2-5|TRBV30|15
CAWSGRRGGGETQYF